The source of this TCR beta chain is a study of blood T cells in healthy people across ages (dated by TCRdb to between 2014 and 2017). Background for the entire study: In model experiments, template switching captured roughly one uniquely barcoded TCR beta cDNA molecule for every two T cells. Using deep sequencing normalized with unique cDNA molecular identifiers, the study measured how TCR beta repertoire diversity changes with age. The donors were divided into four age groups: young (average about 15 years), middle-aged (roughly 40), aged (under 70) and long-lived (around 80). To avoid experimental bias, donors of different ages were distributed randomly across sequencing lanes. Using the same blood draw, the study looked at two additional independent replicas of 1 million unique cDNA reads for two donors, one aged 18 to 30 and the other aged 80 or older.

The roughly 39 donors, aged about 6 to 95 years, were systemically healthy Caucasian individuals from Russia. About 9.1 milliliters of peripheral blood were collected from each donor into EDTA-treated Vacutainer tubes. PBMCs were isolated by Ficoll-Paque density-gradient centrifugation, with at least 6 million obtained per sample. Trizol reagent was used to extract total RNA from the PBMCs, yielding at least 5.5 micrograms per sample. The percentages of naive CD45RAhigh/CD27high T cells were determined by flow cytometry on a PBMC aliquot from every donor. General study outcomes and caveats: Conclusive comparison of naive and antigen-experienced compartments was prevented by the profiling of bulk unsorted PBMCs. Observed TCR beta diversity correlated strongly with the percentage of naive T cells measured by flow cytometry. Because donor CMV infection status was unknown, age-related changes in expanded clonotypes were potentially confounded. As age increased, observed TCR beta diversity per million T cells dropped in a roughly linear way, and a significant reduction was already evident by age 40. Estimates of total diversity based on one million sequenced T cells were considered lower bounds and underestimates. Compared with the aged group, more naive CD4+ T cells, fewer expanded clones and increased TCR diversity were shown by the long-lived group, suggesting age selection.

The CDR3 holds 15 amino acids from the cysteine to the phenylalanine. Only the CDR3 DNA stays, 45 bases, in frame from base 1. Reading the germline V gene gives CDR1 SQVTM and CDR2 ANQGSEA. A distance of 24 bases separates the germline ends of V and J, which lose 6 bases and 7 bases respectively. As to this clonotype: Its antigen remains undetermined. Base qualities are not provided; no much larger clone lies one nucleotide away.

Library method: 5' RACE. Sequencing used an Illumina HiSeq 2500. The second PCR ran for about 6 to 11 cycles and used a J-beta primer mix along with a sample-barcoded 5' primer. A unique molecular identifier was introduced onto each TCR beta cDNA molecule by a template-switch 5' adaptor carrying 12 random nucleotides. Each sample yielded at least 3 million CDR3-containing paired-end reads. The Mint cDNA synthesis kit, primed by a TRBC-specific oligonucleotide, was used to synthesize first-strand cDNA from all RNA. Following uracil-DNA glycosylase treatment, all cDNA underwent a first 18-cycle PCR with the universal primers M1SS and BC2_uni_R. Under the source paper's analysis protocol: For normalization, 1 million high-quality reads, each with a distinct molecular identifier, were randomly selected from each sample. Reads sharing molecular identifiers were discarded rather than binned into consensus sequences. CDR3 identification, clonotype clustering and error correction used MiTCR with a Q25 quality threshold and the strictest error-elimination algorithm. A nonparametric unseen species model using Euler transformation provided a lower-bound estimate of total TCR beta diversity. Using fastp at Q25 and MiXCR, TCRdb reprocessed the public reads and kept productive beta chains. Rows are unified per CDR3 protein, each entry keeping the most common DNA and genes. TCRdb, not the authors, supplied the V and J calls. This sample holds roughly 800,000 distinct CDR3 sequences; around 36% were observed only once. The ten largest account for roughly 13% of the sample.

The sequenced material came from blood. The sequence links TRBV29-1 to TRBJ1-1, with no confident D gene call. The receptor comes from a man between 18 and 29 years old in good health. At the DNA level, the sequence is TGCAGCGTCCCAAAGATAGGAGTAATTAGCAATGAAGCTTTCTTT. It is translated as CSVPKIGVISNEAFF.